This T cell receptor (beta chain) is from a study of T cell responses to AZD1222 COVID-19 vaccine. Notes on the study in general: In the spike-specific TCR repertoire, nearly half reportedly target unmutated variant regions.

V was pared by 4 bases and J by 2 bases, with 5 bases between. This CDR3 spans 12 amino acids. This clone was seen a single time. No antigen is known for it. Assay used: immunoSEQ multiplex PCR; TCRdb lists only in-frame clones, some missing. The sample includes 98,000 or so clones, roughly 88% of them seen just once. The rearrangement uses TRBV12-3 or TRBV12-4 and TRBJ1-1, with no clear D. The receptor was isolated from an adult in good health. The input for sequencing was peripheral blood, taken on day 0 of AZD1222 vaccination. CDR3 sequence (DNA): TGTGCCAGCAGTTCCGATAACACTGAAGCTTTCTTT. Translated, it gives CASSSDNTEAFF.